These 16 T cell receptor beta chains came from one sample sequenced in a study of PD-L1 blockade in urothelial cancer. Noted time point: peripheral blood 6 weeks after treatment start. Libraries were prepared by immunoSEQ multiplex PCR; TCRdb keeps only in-frame clonotypes and omits some of them. The repertoire has about 90,000 clones, roughly 85% of them found once; the top ten carry around 7.7%. Sequenced material: PBMCs, taken around atezolizumab (anti-PD-L1) treatment. These receptors came from a man aged 65 to 79 with urothelial cancer.

The chain couples TRBV4-3 to TRBJ1-5; D is perhaps TRBD1 (5 bases). Deletions cut 1 base from V and 2 bases from J, with 6 bases between. CDR3 size: 14 residues. Germline V CDR1 and CDR2: LGHNA, YSLEER. In DNA form, the CDR3 reads TGCGCCAGCAGCCAAGCCAGGGGCAATCAGCCCCAGCATTTT. Its protein product is CASSQARGNQPQHF.

This clone was seen a single time. CDR3 sequence: CAIRPIGTANYEQYF. CDR3 nucleotide sequence: TGTGCCATCAGGCCCATCGGGACAGCCAACTACGAGCAGTACTTC. V is TRBV10-3 and J is TRBJ2-7, with TRBD1 identical over 7 bases. V dropped 6 bases and J dropped 3; count of bases not matched to a gene: 11. Germline CDR1 and CDR2: ENHRY and SYGVKD. This CDR3 has 15 residues.

The CDR3 here is CASSSAYYEQYF. CDR3 DNA: TGTGCCAGCAGTTCCGCCTACTACGAGCAGTACTTC. This chain joins TRBV2 and TRBJ2-7; the D is unclear. CDR3 size: 12 residues. Trimming took off 5 bases at V and 3 bases at J, with 8 bases between the two ends. Per germline, CDR1 SNHLY and CDR2 FYNNEI.

The chain employs TRBV7-6 and TRBJ1-4, with a weak D call TRBD1 (6 bases). Between the trimmed V and J ends, which lost 5 bases and 4 bases, there was a span of 14 bases. The CDR3 loop spans 15 amino acids. CDR1 is SGHVS and CDR2 is FNYEAQ in the germline V gene. CDR3 bases: TGTGCCAGCAGCACCGGACAGAGCCTTAATGAAAAACTGTTTTTT. Translating gives CASSTGQSLNEKLFF.

This clone was recorded a few times. The chain combines TRBV4-1 with TRBJ1-2, with D unclear. V lost 0 bases and J 8 bases, leaving 13 bases between the germline ends. CDR1 and CDR2 (germline): MGHRA, YSYEKL. This CDR3 is built from 14 residues. In DNA, the CDR3 is TGCGCCAGCAGCCAAGATAGCACCGTCGAGGGCTACACCTTC. This sequence encodes CASSQDSTVEGYTF.

This clone was found once. The J gene is TRBJ2-1, the V gene TRBV7-2; 7 nucleotides line up with TRBD1. Germline-derived CDR1 and CDR2 are SGHTA and FQGNSA. With 4 bases clipped from V and 6 bases from J, the junction kept 3 bases outside the gene matches. The CDR3 is 13 amino acids. The CDR3 nucleotides are TGTGCCAGCAGCTCCAACAGGGGCAATGAGCAGTTCTTC. Translated, it gives CASSSNRGNEQFF.

The genes are TRBV30 and TRBJ2-2; 11 positions agree with TRBD2. V dropped 3 bases and J dropped 4; count of bases not matched to a gene: 4. This CDR3 region has 15 residues. Germline V CDR1 and CDR2: GTSNPN, SVGIG (reference sequence). The CDR3 sequence: CAWRGTSGATGELFF. CDR3 in DNA: TGTGCCTGGAGGGGGACTAGCGGAGCCACCGGGGAGCTGTTTTTT.

CDR3 region: CAWSFSGAYNEQFF. DNA of the CDR3: TGTGCCTGGAGTTTTAGCGGAGCCTACAATGAGCAGTTCTTC. V is TRBV30 and J is TRBJ2-1, with D possibly matching TRBD2 (6 bases). This CDR3 has 14 residues. Per the germline V gene, CDR1 is GTSNPN and CDR2 is SVGIG (reference sequence). Trimming left V 2 bases short and J 2 bases short, with 10 bases between.

The chain employs TRBV6-4 and TRBJ2-2; 9 positions match TRBD1. V shed 6 bases, J shed 0 bases, and the junction held 8 bases outside the gene matches. Per the germline V gene, CDR1 is MRHNA and CDR2 is SNTAGT. The CDR3 is made up of 17 amino acids. The CDR3 nucleotides read TGTGCCAGCAGACCGGGACAGGGATCCACGAACACCGGGGAGCTGTTTTTT. It is translated as CASRPGQGSTNTGELFF.

The chain uses TRBV12-5 and TRBJ2-1; a possible D gene is TRBD2 (5 bases). The germline CDR1 and CDR2 sequences are LGHNT and FRNRAP. Deletions cut 7 bases from V and 6 bases from J, with 16 bases between. CDR3 length: 14 amino acids. The CDR3 bases are TGTGCTAGTGCCCTTGGGGAGCTAGGCAATGAGCAGTTCTTC. Its protein is CASALGELGNEQFF.

On this clone itself: At one boundary the junction diverges from the germline segment, which might be a read error. The V call is TRBV7-8, the J call TRBJ1-5, with D tentatively TRBD1 (6 bases). Looked up from germline, CDR1 is SGHVS and CDR2 is FQNEAQ. This CDR3 is 18 amino acids long. The CDR3, as DNA: TGTGCCAGCAGCCTAGCTCGGACAGATGGATATAGCAATCAGCCCCAGCATTTT. Its translation: CASSLARTDGYSNQPQHF.

The table lists this clone with a count of one. The chain uses TRBV2 and TRBJ1-5; 7 bases align to TRBD1. Germline assignment: CDR1 SNHLY and CDR2 FYNNEI. J gave up 5 bases and V 6 bases, and 1 base lay outside the gene matches. This CDR3 region has 12 residues. The CDR3 sequence is CASSDRDQPQHF. The CDR3 DNA sequence: TGTGCCAGCAGCGACAGGGATCAGCCCCAGCATTTT.

The V and J genes are TRBV2 and TRBJ1-6; TRBD1 matches 7 bases. The CDR3 is 16 residues long. Germline trimming cut 5 bases from V and 3 bases from J; bases unmatched to any gene: 7. Germline loops: CDR1 SNHLY, CDR2 FYNNEI. The DNA for the CDR3 is TGTGCCAGCAGTTCCGACAGGGTAGGCTATAATTCACCCCTCCACTTT. It is translated as CASSSDRVGYNSPLHF.

V usage is TRBV18 and J usage is TRBJ2-7; weak D call: TRBD2 (5 bases). With 2 bases removed from V and 7 bases from J, the gap between germline ends came to 9 bases. Germline V gene lookup returns CDR1 KGHSH and CDR2 LQKENI. The CDR3 covers 12 residues. The CDR3 region has the DNA TGTGCCAGCTCACCAGGTTCGGGGGAGCAGTACTTC. It is translated as CASSPGSGEQYF.

V gene TRBV2 combines with J gene TRBJ2-7, with 11 bases identical to TRBD1. Germline CDR1 reads SNHLY; CDR2 reads FYNNEI. V lost 5 bases and J lost 6; bases outside the gene matches: 9. The CDR3 covers 15 residues. CDR3 in DNA: TGTGCCAGCAGTCCTTACCGGGACAGGGGGTCCGAGCAGTACTTC. Protein product: CASSPYRDRGSEQYF.

J is TRBJ1-1 and V is TRBV5-4, with 10 bases fitting TRBD1. Germline trimming cut 4 bases from V and 1 base from J; bases unmatched to any gene: 1. Looked up from germline, CDR1 is SGHNT and CDR2 is YYREEE (reference sequence). The CDR3 runs to 14 residues. The CDR3 sequence: CASSRDRGNTEAFF. The CDR3 nucleotides read TGTGCCAGCAGCCGGGACAGGGGGAACACTGAAGCTTTCTTT.